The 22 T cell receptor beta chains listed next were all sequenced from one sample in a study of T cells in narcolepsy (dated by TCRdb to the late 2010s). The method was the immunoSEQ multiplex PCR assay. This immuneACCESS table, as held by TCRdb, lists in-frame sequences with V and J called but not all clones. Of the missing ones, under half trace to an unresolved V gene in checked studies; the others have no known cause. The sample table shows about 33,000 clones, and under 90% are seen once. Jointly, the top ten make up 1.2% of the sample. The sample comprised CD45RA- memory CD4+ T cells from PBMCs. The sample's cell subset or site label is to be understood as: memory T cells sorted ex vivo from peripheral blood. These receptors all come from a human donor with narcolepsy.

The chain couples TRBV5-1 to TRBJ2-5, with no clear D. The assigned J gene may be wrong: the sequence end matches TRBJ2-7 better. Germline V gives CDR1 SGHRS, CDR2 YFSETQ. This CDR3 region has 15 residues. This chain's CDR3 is CASSLLGTASYEQYF. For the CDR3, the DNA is TGCGCCAGCAGCCTGTTAGGAACTGCCTCCTACGAGCAGTACTTC.

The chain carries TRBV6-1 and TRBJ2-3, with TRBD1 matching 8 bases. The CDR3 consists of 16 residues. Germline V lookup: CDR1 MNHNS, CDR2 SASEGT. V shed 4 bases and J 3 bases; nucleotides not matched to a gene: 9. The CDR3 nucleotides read TGTGCCAGCAGTGCTGCACAGGGGGTTTTAACAGATACGCAGTATTTT. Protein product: CASSAAQGVLTDTQYF.

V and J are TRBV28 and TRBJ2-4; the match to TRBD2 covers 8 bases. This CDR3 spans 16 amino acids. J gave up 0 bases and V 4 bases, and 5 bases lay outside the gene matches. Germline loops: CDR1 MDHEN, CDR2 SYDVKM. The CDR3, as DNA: TGTGCCAGCAGTTCCTTAGCGGGGCTAGCCAAAAACATTCAGTACTTC. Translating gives CASSSLAGLAKNIQYF.

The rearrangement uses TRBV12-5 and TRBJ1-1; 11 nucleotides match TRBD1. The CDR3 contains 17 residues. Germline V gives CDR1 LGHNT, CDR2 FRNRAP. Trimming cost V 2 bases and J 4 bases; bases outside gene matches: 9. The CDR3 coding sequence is TGTGCTAGTGGTTTGCCCCCCGGGGGGACAGGGGGCACTGAAGCTTTCTTT. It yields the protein CASGLPPGGTGGTEAFF.

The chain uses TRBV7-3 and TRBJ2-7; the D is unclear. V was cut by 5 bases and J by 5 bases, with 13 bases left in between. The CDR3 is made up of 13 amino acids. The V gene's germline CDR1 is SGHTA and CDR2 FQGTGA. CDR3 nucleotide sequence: TGTGCCAGCAGCGCTATGGGTAGTCACGAGCAGTACTTC. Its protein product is CASSAMGSHEQYF.

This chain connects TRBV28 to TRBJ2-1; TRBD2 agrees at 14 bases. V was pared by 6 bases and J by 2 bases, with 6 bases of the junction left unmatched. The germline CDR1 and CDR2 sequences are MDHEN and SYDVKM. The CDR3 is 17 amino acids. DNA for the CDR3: TGTGCCAGCAGCGGGACTAGCGGGGGTAAAGCCTACAATGAGCAGTTCTTC. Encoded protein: CASSGTSGGKAYNEQFF. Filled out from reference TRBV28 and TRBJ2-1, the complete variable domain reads DVKVTQSSRYLVKRTGEKVFLECVQDMDHENMFWYRQDPGLGLRLIYFSYDVKMKEKGDIPEGYSVSREKKERFSLILESASTNQTSMYLCASSGTSGGKAYNEQFFGPGTRLTVL.

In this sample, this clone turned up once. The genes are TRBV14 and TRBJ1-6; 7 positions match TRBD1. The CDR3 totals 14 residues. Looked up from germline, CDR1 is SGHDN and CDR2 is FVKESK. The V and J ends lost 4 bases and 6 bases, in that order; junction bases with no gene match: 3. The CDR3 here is CASSPGTANSPLHF. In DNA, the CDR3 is TGTGCCAGCAGCCCCGGGACAGCTAATTCACCCCTCCACTTT.

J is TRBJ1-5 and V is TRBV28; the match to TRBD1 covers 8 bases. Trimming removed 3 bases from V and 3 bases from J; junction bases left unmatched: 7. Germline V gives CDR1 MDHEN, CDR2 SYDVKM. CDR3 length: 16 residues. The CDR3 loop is CASSFTTGGDNQPQHF. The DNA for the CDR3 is TGTGCCAGCAGTTTTACCACAGGGGGAGACAATCAGCCCCAGCATTTT.

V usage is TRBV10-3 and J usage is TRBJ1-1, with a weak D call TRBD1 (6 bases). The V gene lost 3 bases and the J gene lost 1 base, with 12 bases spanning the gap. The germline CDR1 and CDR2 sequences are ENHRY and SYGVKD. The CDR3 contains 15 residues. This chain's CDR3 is CAISDSTGKNTEAFF. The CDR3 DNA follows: TGTGCCATCAGTGACTCCACAGGGAAGAACACTGAAGCTTTCTTT.

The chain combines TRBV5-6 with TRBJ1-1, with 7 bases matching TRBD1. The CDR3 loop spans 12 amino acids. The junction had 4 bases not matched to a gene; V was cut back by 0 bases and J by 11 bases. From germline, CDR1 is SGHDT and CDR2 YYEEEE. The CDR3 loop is CASSLEGRGAFF. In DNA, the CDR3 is TGTGCCAGCAGCTTGGAGGGCAGGGGGGCTTTCTTT.

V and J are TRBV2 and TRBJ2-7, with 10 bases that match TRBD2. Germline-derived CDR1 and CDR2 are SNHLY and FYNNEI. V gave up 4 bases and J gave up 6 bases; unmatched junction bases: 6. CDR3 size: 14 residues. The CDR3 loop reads CASSVAGGHGEQYF. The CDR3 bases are TGTGCCAGCAGTGTAGCGGGAGGCCACGGCGAGCAGTACTTC.

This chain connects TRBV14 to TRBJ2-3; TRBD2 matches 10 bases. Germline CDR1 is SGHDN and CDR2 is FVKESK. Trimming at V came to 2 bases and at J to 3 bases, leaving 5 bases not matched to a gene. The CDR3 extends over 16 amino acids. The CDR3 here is CASSQPAGGWTDTQYF. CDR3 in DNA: TGTGCCAGCAGCCAACCAGCGGGAGGGTGGACAGATACGCAGTATTTT.

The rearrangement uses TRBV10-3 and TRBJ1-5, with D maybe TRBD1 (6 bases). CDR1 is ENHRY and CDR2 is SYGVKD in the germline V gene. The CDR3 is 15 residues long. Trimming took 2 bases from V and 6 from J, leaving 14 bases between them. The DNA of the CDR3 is TGTGCCATCAGTGAGGGTGGGGGGGCTAGTCAGCCCCAGCATTTT. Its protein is CAISEGGGASQPQHF.

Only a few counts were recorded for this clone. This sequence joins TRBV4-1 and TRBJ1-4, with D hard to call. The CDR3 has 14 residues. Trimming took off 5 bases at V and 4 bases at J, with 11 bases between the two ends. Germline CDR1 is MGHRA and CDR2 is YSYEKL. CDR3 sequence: CASSWTYGNEKLFF. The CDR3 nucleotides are TGCGCCAGCAGCTGGACGTACGGTAATGAAAAACTGTTTTTT.

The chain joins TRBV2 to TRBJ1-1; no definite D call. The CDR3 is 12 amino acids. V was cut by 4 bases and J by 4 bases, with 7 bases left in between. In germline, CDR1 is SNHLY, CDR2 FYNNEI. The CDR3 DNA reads TGTGCCAGCAGTGTTTATAGCACTGAAGCTTTCTTT. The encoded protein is CASSVYSTEAFF.

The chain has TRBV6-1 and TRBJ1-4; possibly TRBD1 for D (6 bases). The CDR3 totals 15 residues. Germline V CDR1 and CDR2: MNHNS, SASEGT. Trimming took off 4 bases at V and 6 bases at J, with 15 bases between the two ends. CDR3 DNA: TGTGCCAGCAGTGGGAAACAGGGAAATTATGAAAAACTGTTTTTT. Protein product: CASSGKQGNYEKLFF.

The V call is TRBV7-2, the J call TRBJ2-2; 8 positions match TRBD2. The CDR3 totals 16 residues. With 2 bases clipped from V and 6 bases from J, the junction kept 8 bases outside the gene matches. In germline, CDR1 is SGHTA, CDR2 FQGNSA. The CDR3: CASSLSPGGAAGELFF. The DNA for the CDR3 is TGTGCCAGCAGCTTATCACCCGGGGGGGCCGCCGGGGAGCTGTTTTTT.

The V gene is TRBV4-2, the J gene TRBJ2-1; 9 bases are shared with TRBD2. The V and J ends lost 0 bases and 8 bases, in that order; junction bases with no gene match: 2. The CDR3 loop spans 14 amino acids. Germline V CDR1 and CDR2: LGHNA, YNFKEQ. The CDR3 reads CASSQEPSGDEQFF. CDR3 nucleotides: TGTGCCAGCAGCCAAGAGCCTAGCGGGGATGAGCAGTTCTTC.

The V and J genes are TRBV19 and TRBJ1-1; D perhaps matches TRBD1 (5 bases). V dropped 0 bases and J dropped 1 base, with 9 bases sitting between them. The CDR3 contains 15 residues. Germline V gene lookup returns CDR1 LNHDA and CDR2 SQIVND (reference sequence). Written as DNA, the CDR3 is TGTGCCAGTAGTATAGATATCCAGGGGAACACTGAAGCTTTCTTT. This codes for CASSIDIQGNTEAFF.

The CDR3 here is CAWSVRRQETQYF. The CDR3 DNA sequence: TGTGCCTGGAGTGTACGGCGGCAAGAGACCCAGTACTTC. The chain combines TRBV30 with TRBJ2-5; no clear D. V was cut by 0 bases and J by 2 bases, with 7 bases left in between. The germline V gene encodes CDR1 GTSNPN and CDR2 SVGIG (reference sequence). This CDR3 is built from 13 residues.

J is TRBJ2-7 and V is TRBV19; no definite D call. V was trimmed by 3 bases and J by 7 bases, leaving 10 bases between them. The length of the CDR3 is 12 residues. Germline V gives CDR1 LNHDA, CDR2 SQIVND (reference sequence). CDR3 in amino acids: CASSIRTGEQYF. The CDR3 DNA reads TGTGCCAGTAGTATCCGCACGGGTGAGCAGTACTTC.

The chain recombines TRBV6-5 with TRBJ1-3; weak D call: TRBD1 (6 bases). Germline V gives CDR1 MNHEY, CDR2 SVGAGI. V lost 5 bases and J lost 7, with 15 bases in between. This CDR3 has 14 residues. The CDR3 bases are TGTGCCAGCAGTGAAACAGGGCGGTGGAACACCATATATTTT. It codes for CASSETGRWNTIYF.